Listed here are 22 T cell receptor beta chains from one sample, sequenced in a study of Graves' ophthalmopathy and Graves' hyperthyroidism. RNA transcripts served as template for amplifying TCR beta CDR3 sequences. In the first round, RT-PCR was carried out with HTBI primers, and a multiplex PCR formed the second round. TCRdb re-called the multiplex PCR reads through MiXCR, storing one row per CDR3 protein. This sample has hundreds of thousands of distinct CDR3 sequences, with roughly 21% found just once. The specimen sequenced was peripheral blood. The receptors stem from a woman aged 18-29 years with stable Graves' hyperthyroidism.

The CDR3 coding sequence is TGTGCCAGTTGCGCCGGGGGAGACAGGGGTCGATACGAGCAGTACTTC. Encoded protein: CASCAGGDRGRYEQYF. The gene calls are TRBV28 and TRBJ2-7; TRBD1 matches at 8 bases. The ends lost 9 bases at V and 4 bases at J; junction bases unmatched: 17. Germline V gives CDR1 MDHEN, CDR2 SYDVKM. The CDR3 has 16 amino acids. Combining the CDR3 with reference TRBV28 and TRBJ2-7 gives the whole variable domain DVKVTQSSRYLVKRTGEKVFLECVQDMDHENMFWYRQDPGLGLRLIYFSYDVKMKEKGDIPEGYSVSREKKERFSLILESASTNQTSMYLCASCAGGDRGRYEQYFGPGTRLTVT.

This clonotype appeared many times. The rearrangement joins TRBV4-1 to TRBJ2-7; D is unresolved. The CDR3 runs to 15 residues. Germline CDR1 is MGHRA and CDR2 is YSYEKL. Trimming removed 1 base at V and 12 bases at J, with 22 bases between. The CDR3 protein is CASSQVSADPLIRYF. CDR3 sequence (DNA): TGCGCCAGCAGCCAAGTGTCGGCCGACCCTCTGATTCGGTACTTC.

CDR3 DNA: TGTGCCAGCAGTTTTAAGGAGAAAGAGACCCAGTACTTC. Translating it yields CASSFKEKETQYF. The rearrangement uses TRBV12-3 or TRBV12-4 and TRBJ2-5; no reliable D call. Trimming pared 3 bases from V and 3 bases from J, leaving 8 bases between. This CDR3 is built from 13 residues.

In this sample, this clonotype turned up many times. V is TRBV5-4 and J is TRBJ2-4; possible D gene TRBD2, 6 bases. The V end lost 3 bases, the J end lost 5 bases, and 9 bases lay between the germline ends. CDR3 length: 13 amino acids. Germline CDR1 reads SGHNT; CDR2 reads YYREEE (reference sequence). The CDR3 sequence: CASSSGGENIQYF. DNA of the CDR3: TGTGCCAGCAGCTCCGGGGGAGAAAACATTCAGTACTTC.

The chain has TRBV2 and TRBJ1-6; unclear D gene. Germline lookup yields CDR1 SNHLY and CDR2 FYNNEI. This CDR3 has 15 residues. V lost 4 bases and J 7 bases, leaving 14 bases between the germline ends. This chain's CDR3 is CASSVEGGRNSPLHF. For the CDR3, the DNA is TGTGCCAGCAGTGTAGAGGGAGGTCGCAATTCACCCCTCCACTTT.

This clonotype has ten or more counts. The V and J genes are TRBV12-3 or TRBV12-4 and TRBJ1-2; no reliable D call. V was shortened by 5 bases and J by 3 bases, with 10 bases between the two germline ends. The CDR3 covers 13 residues. The CDR3 protein is CASSPGRDYGYTF. The CDR3 DNA is TGTGCCAGCAGTCCCGGGAGGGACTATGGCTACACCTTC.

This clonotype came up many times. This rearrangement joins TRBV11-2 to TRBJ2-7; no clear D. This CDR3 comprises 12 residues. The germline V gene encodes CDR1 SGHAT and CDR2 FQNNGV. V shed 0 bases and J shed 6 bases, with 6 bases lying between them. CDR3 sequence reads: CASSLEVGEQYF. The CDR3, as DNA: TGTGCCAGCAGCTTAGAGGTCGGCGAGCAGTACTTC.

The table lists this clonotype with many counts. The rearrangement joins TRBV6-2 or TRBV6-3 to TRBJ2-5; D gene unclear. The CDR3 is made up of 13 amino acids. V was trimmed by 10 bases and J by 3 bases, leaving 15 bases between them. CDR1 is MNHEY and CDR2 is SVGEGT in the germline V gene. CDR3: CATEVVTEETQYF. The CDR3 nucleotides are TGTGCCACCGAGGTAGTTACAGAAGAGACCCAGTACTTC.

This clonotype was counted at least ten times. J is TRBJ2-5 and V is TRBV20-1; 11 bases are a match to TRBD2. CDR1 DFQATT and CDR2 SNEGSKA come from the germline V gene (reference sequence). After removal of 0 bases from V and 5 bases from J, the junction contained 14 bases not matched to a gene. This CDR3 contains 18 residues. CDR3 region: CSARDWRLAGLPGETQYF. The CDR3 DNA reads as TGCAGTGCTAGAGATTGGAGACTAGCGGGACTCCCAGGGGAGACCCAGTACTTC.

This clonotype was observed at least ten times. The CDR3 region is CATSRAQIWPNQPQHF. CDR3 coding DNA: TGTGCCACCAGCAGAGCCCAAATTTGGCCTAATCAGCCCCAGCATTTT. The V and J genes are TRBV15 and TRBJ1-5; D remains ambiguous. V was trimmed by 1 base and J by 4 bases, leaving 14 bases between them. Germline V gene lookup returns CDR1 LNHNV and CDR2 YYDKDF (reference sequence). This CDR3 contains 16 residues.

The V gene is TRBV11-2, the J gene TRBJ2-5, with D tentatively TRBD2 (5 bases). This CDR3 is 14 amino acids long. Trimming cost V 3 bases and J 2 bases, with 10 bases left between them. CDR1 and CDR2 from the germline V gene are SGHAT and FQNNGV. DNA of the CDR3: TGTGCCAGCAGCTTGGGCGGGCGTCAAGAGACCCAGTACTTC. It encodes CASSLGGRQETQYF.

Turning to this clonotype: It may be a read error: a sequence one base away is much more abundant. This likely comes from a read error, as the CDR3 has no conserved phenylalanine or tryptophan at its end. This rearrangement joins TRBV12-3 or TRBV12-4 to TRBJ2-7; D remains unclear. This CDR3 contains 14 residues. V dropped 8 bases and J dropped 1 base, with 15 bases sitting between them. The CDR3 region has the DNA TGTGCCAGCGCAACCTACGGTGGGTCCTACGAGCAGTACTAC. Protein sequence: CASATYGGSYEQYY.

This clonotype appeared many times. V is TRBV10-2 and J is TRBJ2-6; 9 positions match TRBD2. V gave up 0 bases and J gave up 0 bases; unmatched junction bases: 0. CDR1 is WSHSY, CDR2 SAAADI, per germline. The CDR3 has 17 amino acids. In nucleotides, the CDR3 is TGCGCCAGCAGTGAGTCGACTAGCGGCTCTGGGGCCAACGTCCTGACTTTC. Its translation is CASSESTSGSGANVLTF.

This clonotype was found many times. The V gene is TRBV28, the J gene TRBJ2-7; a possible D gene is TRBD1 (5 bases). V lost 7 bases and J lost 2, with 15 bases in between. Germline V CDR1 and CDR2: MDHEN, SYDVKM. CDR3 length equals 14 residues. CDR3 nucleotide sequence: TGTGCCAGCATCAAATCGACAGTGGCCTACGAGCAGTACTTC. Protein sequence: CASIKSTVAYEQYF.

This clonotype has only a few counts. One end of the junction fails to match germline, which may point to a read error. The chain has TRBV2 and TRBJ2-5; 8 positions match TRBD1. From germline, CDR1 is SNHLY and CDR2 FYNNEI. The CDR3 extends over 13 amino acids. The CDR3 bases are TGTGCCGGCAGAGGACAGGGTCAAAAGACCCAGTACTTC. Translated, it gives CAGRGQGQKTQYF. The full variable domain, rest sourced from reference TRBV2 and TRBJ2-5, is EPEVTQTPSHQVTQMGQEVILRCVPISNHLYFYWYRQILGQKVEFLVSFYNNEISEKSEIFDDQFSVERPDGSNFTLKIRSTKLEDSAMYFCAGRGQGQKTQYFGPGTRLLVL.

This clonotype was seen ten or more times. V is TRBV27 and J is TRBJ1-1; D remains ambiguous. The CDR3 runs to 13 residues. Trimming removed 9 bases at V and 1 base at J, with 12 bases between. Germline CDR1 reads MNHEY; CDR2 reads SMNVEV (reference sequence). The CDR3 reads CASRWGQNTEAFF. CDR3 sequence (DNA): TGTGCCAGTCGCTGGGGTCAGAACACTGAAGCTTTCTTT.

This clonotype has a count of ten or more. This chain uses TRBV15 with TRBJ2-7; D possibly corresponds to TRBD2 (5 bases). From germline, CDR1 is LNHNV and CDR2 YYDKDF (reference sequence). The CDR3 is 12 amino acids. The V gene lost 1 base and the J gene lost 4 bases, with 5 bases spanning the gap. Here the CDR3 DNA reads TGTGCCACCAGCAGAGGAGGGTACGAGCAGTACTTC. Amino acids: CATSRGGYEQYF.

In this sample, this clonotype turned up many times. The chain couples TRBV6-1 to TRBJ1-1; D is unresolved. The germline V gene has CDR1 MNHNS and CDR2 SASEGT. The length of the CDR3 is 12 residues. Trimming took off 3 bases at V and 4 bases at J, with 6 bases between the two ends. DNA of the CDR3: TGTGCCAGCAGTGACACCACCACTGAAGCTTTCTTT. It specifies CASSDTTTEAFF.

The table lists this clonotype with many counts. The V gene is TRBV6-5, the J gene TRBJ1-1; unclear D gene. V lost 7 bases to trimming and J lost 4 bases, with 13 bases between them. The CDR3 is made up of 13 amino acids. Germline lookup yields CDR1 MNHEY and CDR2 SVGAGI. DNA for the CDR3: TGTGCCAGCACCAAAGGGCGATTCACTGAAGCTTTCTTT. Protein: CASTKGRFTEAFF.

This clonotype was observed many times. V is TRBV4-3 and J is TRBJ2-2; 9 positions agree with TRBD1. The CDR3 sequence is 16 residues long. With V trimmed by 1 base and J by 6 bases, 6 bases remained unmatched. Germline V gene lookup returns CDR1 LGHNA and CDR2 YSLEER. CDR3 coding DNA: TGCGCCAGCAGCCAAGTTTACAGGGGGCGTTCCGGGGAGCTGTTTTTT. This translates into CASSQVYRGRSGELFF.

This clonotype was seen ten or more times. The V gene is TRBV19, the J gene TRBJ1-1; 9 bases align to TRBD1. Losses at the gene ends were 4 bases for V and 10 bases for J; bases not matched to a gene: 10. The CDR3 is made up of 14 amino acids. From germline, CDR1 is LNHDA and CDR2 SQIVND (reference sequence). In nucleotides, the CDR3 is TGTGCCAGTAGTACCCGGGACAGGGTGGAGCGAGCTTTCTTT. This codes for CASSTRDRVERAFF.

This clonotype was recorded many times. The CDR3 region is CASSETGGRGQPQHF. Written as DNA, the CDR3 is TGTGCCAGCAGCGAGACAGGGGGTCGCGGTCAGCCCCAGCATTTT. The chain links TRBV7-8 to TRBJ1-5; 9 nucleotides match TRBD1. V dropped 5 bases and J dropped 6; count of bases not matched to a gene: 8. Germline loops: CDR1 SGHVS, CDR2 FQNEAQ. This CDR3 contains 15 residues. Variable domain in full (rest from reference TRBV7-8 and TRBJ1-5): GAGVSQSPRYKVAKRGQDVALRCDPISGHVSLFWYQQALGQGPEFLTYFQNEAQLDKSGLPSDRFFAERPEGSVSTLKIQRTQQEDSAVYLCASSETGGRGQPQHFGDGTRLSIL.